This T cell receptor beta chain was sequenced during a study of OX40 agonist ivuxolimab in advanced cancers. Turning to the overall study: Ivuxolimab was an agonistic, fully human IgG2 monoclonal antibody directed against OX40 (CD134), a costimulatory receptor. The paper describes the monotherapy dose-escalation part (N of about 52 patients) of the phase I trial of ivuxolimab. Partial responses occurred in three dose-escalation patients: two with cutaneous melanoma and one with hepatocellular carcinoma. Patients were allowed to have had prior anti-PD-1, anti-PD-L1 or anti-CTLA-4 therapy, and around two fifths of the dose-escalation patients had been treated with checkpoint inhibitors. The dose-escalation cohort was 82.7% male with a mean age of about 65 years, ranging from about 20 to 85. Among the roughly 50 dose-escalation patients, some 20 had hepatocellular carcinoma, roughly 15 melanoma, 9 renal cell carcinoma and 9 head and neck cancer. Intravenous ivuxolimab was administered to patients every 2 weeks at six dose levels: 0.01, 0.1, 0.3, 1.5, 3 and 10 mg/kg. The point of sequencing TCRbeta in the periphery was to test whether ivuxolimab changed TCR sequence diversity and drove clonal T-cell expansion.

About this clone itself: What this receptor recognizes is not known. No base quality values were provided; no much bigger clone lies one nucleotide off.

Patients with a history of autoimmune disease or receiving systemic immunosuppression were excluded from the trial. Peripheral blood for TCR sequencing was drawn from every dose cohort at baseline, at cycle 4 day 1 and at cycle 7 day 1. Samples came from an open-label, multicenter, first-in-human phase I dose-escalation trial of ivuxolimab. Adults with locally advanced or metastatic melanoma, renal cell carcinoma, hepatocellular carcinoma or head and neck squamous cell carcinoma were enrolled in the trial. Before TCR sequencing, CD4+ T cells and CD8+ T cells from peripheral blood were sorted into separate populations. After removal of 7 bases from V and 12 bases from J, the junction retains 15 bases not matched to a gene. From the germline V gene, CDR1 is MNHEY and CDR2 is SVGAGI. Spanning cysteine to phenylalanine, the CDR3 consists of 14 amino acids. Just CDR3 DNA is preserved here, 42 bases in frame from base 1.

Genomic DNA was extracted from sorted cells for sequencing of the TCRbeta CDR3 region. The immunoSEQ Assay was used for sequencing of TCRbeta CDR3 regions. TCRdb retrieved this table from immuneACCESS and kept in-frame rearrangements only. Not all clones are present; in checked studies, unresolved V genes account for under half, and no reason is known for the remainder. This sample gives 70,000 or so clones in total; roughly nine tenths of them show up just once. Together, the top ten hold around 0.92% of the sample. Findings and caveats that apply to the study as a whole: The antigen specificity of the clonally expanded peripheral T cells was not determined. Clonal expansion of both CD4+ and CD8+ blood T cells was observed from baseline to week 6 at doses 0.1 to 3.0 mg/kg. In the 0.1-3.0 mg/kg groups, partial responders were among the patients with the lowest normalized peripheral clonal expansion, particularly in CD8+ T cells. After ivuxolimab, expanded clones were on average more numerous among CD8+ T cells than among CD4+ T cells. Low levels of normalized T-cell clonal expansion were also shown by some nonresponding patients.

The sequence derives from an adult with an advanced solid tumor such as melanoma, head and neck, liver or kidney cancer. The rearrangement combines TRBV6-5 with TRBJ1-1; 9 bases in the middle match TRBD1. Sequenced material: CD4+ or CD8+ T cells sorted from blood, taken in a trial of the OX40 agonist ivuxolimab. The DNA sequence is TGTGCCAGCACCCTATCCCGACAGGGGGGGATTCCTTTCTTT. It encodes CASTLSRQGGIPFF.